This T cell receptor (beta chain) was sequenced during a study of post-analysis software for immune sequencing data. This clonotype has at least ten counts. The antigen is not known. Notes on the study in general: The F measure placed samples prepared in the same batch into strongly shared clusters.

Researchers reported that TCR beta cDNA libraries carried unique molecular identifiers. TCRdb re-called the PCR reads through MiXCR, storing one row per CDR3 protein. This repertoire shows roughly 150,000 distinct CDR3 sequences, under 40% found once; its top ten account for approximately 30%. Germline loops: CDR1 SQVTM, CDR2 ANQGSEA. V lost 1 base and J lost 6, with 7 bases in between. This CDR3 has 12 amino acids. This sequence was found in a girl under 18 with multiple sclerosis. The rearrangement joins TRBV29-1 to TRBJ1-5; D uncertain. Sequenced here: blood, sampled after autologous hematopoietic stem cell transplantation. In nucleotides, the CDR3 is TGCAGCGTTGAAGGGGATGGTCAGCCCCAGCATTTT. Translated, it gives CSVEGDGQPQHF. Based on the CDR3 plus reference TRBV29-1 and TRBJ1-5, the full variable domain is SAVISQKPSRDICQRGTSLTIQCQVDSQVTMMFWYRQQPGQSLTLIATANQGSEATYESGFVIDKFPISRPNLTFSTLTVSNMSPEDSSIYLCSVEGDGQPQHFGDGTRLSIL.